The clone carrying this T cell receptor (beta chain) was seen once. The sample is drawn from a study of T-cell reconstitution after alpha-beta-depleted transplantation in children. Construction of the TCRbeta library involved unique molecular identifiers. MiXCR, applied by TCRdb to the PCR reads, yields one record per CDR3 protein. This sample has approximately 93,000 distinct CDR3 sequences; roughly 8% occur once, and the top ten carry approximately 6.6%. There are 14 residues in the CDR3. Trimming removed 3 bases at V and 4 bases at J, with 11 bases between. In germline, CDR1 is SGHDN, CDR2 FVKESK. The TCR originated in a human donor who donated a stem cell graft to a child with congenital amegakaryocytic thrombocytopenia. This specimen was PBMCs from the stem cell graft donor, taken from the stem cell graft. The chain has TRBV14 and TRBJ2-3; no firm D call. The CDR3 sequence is CASSQLVVADTQYF. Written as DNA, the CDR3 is TGTGCCAGCAGCCAGCTGGTCGTCGCAGATACGCAGTATTTT.